The next 25 T cell receptor beta chains were all read from a single sample in a study of shared clonotypes between healthy human individuals. Profiled with immunoSEQ multiplex PCR; TCRdb holds only in-frame clones, not every one. The data show 2,100,000 or so clones, approximately 96% seen once. Input material: naive CD4+ T cells sorted from blood. Sample subset: CD45RA+ positively selected. These receptors originate from a man aged 18-30 years in good health.

The rearrangement links TRBV7-3 to TRBJ2-5, with TRBD2 matching over 12 bases. Trimming cost V 1 base and J 5 bases; bases outside gene matches: 2. CDR1 SGHTA and CDR2 FQGTGA come from the germline V gene. This CDR3 is 15 amino acids long. The CDR3 loop reads CASSLRLAGAETQYF. In DNA, the CDR3 is TGTGCCAGCAGCTTAAGACTAGCGGGGGCGGAGACCCAGTACTTC.

This rearrangement joins TRBV27 to TRBJ2-7; 8 nucleotides agree with TRBD2. Trimming cost V 0 bases and J 3 bases; bases outside gene matches: 4. The CDR3 runs 15 residues. Per the germline V gene, CDR1 is MNHEY and CDR2 is SMNVEV (reference sequence). The CDR3 DNA sequence: TGTGCCAGCAGTTTATCGTCCCTAGCGGGCTACGAGCAGTACTTC. It translates to CASSLSSLAGYEQYF.

This chain links TRBV5-1 with TRBJ2-5, with D possibly being TRBD1 (6 bases). The CDR3 runs to 14 residues. Germline CDR1 reads SGHRS; CDR2 reads YFSETQ. The germline V and J ends were trimmed by 9 bases and 4 bases, with 19 bases remaining between them. As DNA, the CDR3 is TGCGCCACTCAAAAAGTCCCAGGGGTAGAGACCCAGTACTTC. Protein product: CATQKVPGVETQYF. The variable domain in full, with the rest retrieved from reference TRBV5-1 and TRBJ2-5, is KAGVTQTPRYLIKTRGQQVTLSCSPISGHRSVSWYQQTPGQGLQFLFEYFSETQRNKGNFPGRFSGRQFSNSRSEMNVSTLELGDSALYLCATQKVPGVETQYFGPGTRLLVL.

This clone was observed once. The chain employs TRBV30 and TRBJ2-5; D unclear. The CDR3 extends over 13 amino acids. Germline CDR1 GTSNPN, CDR2 SVGIG (reference sequence). V was shortened by 1 base and J by 9 bases, with 15 bases between the two germline ends. The CDR3 protein is CAWSGSPPHPQYF. CDR3 bases: TGTGCCTGGAGTGGCTCACCCCCACATCCCCAGTACTTC.

The chain is built from TRBV5-4 and TRBJ2-1; D could derive from TRBD1 or TRBD2 (5 bases each). Germline V gives CDR1 SGHNT, CDR2 YYREEE (reference sequence). The CDR3 runs 15 residues. Trimming cost V 0 bases and J 2 bases, with 9 bases left between them. The CDR3: CASSLAGPAYNEQFF. CDR3 bases: TGTGCCAGCAGCTTGGCGGGACCCGCCTACAATGAGCAGTTCTTC. Looking up the rest from reference TRBV5-4 and TRBJ2-1 gives the full variable domain: ETGVTQSPTHLIKTRGQQVTLRCSSQSGHNTVSWYQQALGQGPQFIFQYYREEENGRGNFPPRFSGLQFPNYSSELNVNALELDDSALYLCASSLAGPAYNEQFFGPGTRLTVL.

The CDR3 DNA reads as TGCGCCAGCAGCCCGGCGGCCCTGAACACTGAAGCTTTCTTT. Its translation: CASSPAALNTEAFF. This chain links TRBV5-1 with TRBJ1-1; D call uncertain. Germline CDR1 SGHRS, CDR2 YFSETQ. V lost 4 bases and J lost 0, with 10 bases in between. This CDR3 comprises 14 residues.

The J gene is TRBJ2-1, the V gene TRBV5-6; TRBD2 matches 14 bases. V was clipped by 4 bases and J by 7 bases; unmatched bases: 7. The V gene's germline CDR1 is SGHDT and CDR2 YYEEEE. The CDR3 is made up of 16 amino acids. The CDR3 loop reads CASSGTGLAGVNEQFF. Here the CDR3 DNA reads TGTGCCAGCAGCGGGACGGGACTAGCGGGAGTGAATGAGCAGTTCTTC.

This chain uses TRBV6-1 with TRBJ1-2; TRBD1 is a possible D gene (5 bases). V shed 10 bases and J shed 5 bases, with 14 bases lying between them. The CDR3 is made up of 12 amino acids. Germline values: CDR1 MNHNS, CDR2 SASEGT. The CDR3 here is CATQPGGYGYTF. The CDR3 region has the DNA TGTGCCACCCAACCGGGGGGGTATGGCTACACCTTC.

V gene TRBV6-6 combines with J gene TRBJ2-1, with D possibly being TRBD2 (7 bases). The CDR3 extends over 14 amino acids. Germline V gives CDR1 MNHNY, CDR2 SVGAGI (reference sequence). V lost 6 bases and J lost 2, with 11 bases in between. The CDR3 spells CASSPGGPYNEQFF. The CDR3, as DNA: TGTGCCAGCAGCCCGGGGGGCCCCTACAATGAGCAGTTCTTC.

This sequence joins TRBV6-6 and TRBJ1-1; 7 bases fit TRBD1. V trimming: 5 bases; J trimming: 6 bases; junction bases outside the gene matches: 3. Germline CDR1 is MNHNY and CDR2 is SVGAGI (reference sequence). This CDR3 is built from 12 residues. The chain's CDR3 is CASSRQGPEAFF. As DNA, the CDR3 is TGTGCCAGCAGTCGACAGGGACCTGAAGCTTTCTTT.

Details on this clone: The same CDR3 can be traced to other DNA sequences in this sample. V usage is TRBV10-3 and J usage is TRBJ1-1, with D perhaps TRBD1 (5 bases). V was shortened by 0 bases and J by 0 bases, with 8 bases between the two germline ends. The CDR3 consists of 15 residues. Germline assignment: CDR1 ENHRY and CDR2 SYGVKD. The CDR3 here is CAISESGGMNTEAFF. The DNA of the CDR3 is TGTGCCATCAGTGAGTCGGGGGGGATGAACACTGAAGCTTTCTTT.

This CDR3 is CASSLGTALRGYTF. CDR3 DNA: TGTGCCAGCAGCTTGGGCACGGCTTTACGTGGCTACACCTTC. The chain recombines TRBV5-4 with TRBJ1-2; D uncertain. CDR1 and CDR2 (germline): SGHNT, YYREEE (reference sequence). V lost 0 bases and J lost 7, with 13 bases in between. CDR3 length: 14 residues.

The chain recombines TRBV5-1 with TRBJ2-7, with D possibly TRBD2 on 5 matching bases. Trimming pared 2 bases from V and 2 bases from J, leaving 14 bases between. Germline V lookup: CDR1 SGHRS, CDR2 YFSETQ. The CDR3 extends over 15 amino acids. CDR3 coding DNA: TGCGCCAGCAGCTTAGGACTCTCACCCACCTACGAGCAGTACTTC. This encodes CASSLGLSPTYEQYF.

The rearrangement joins TRBV6-5 to TRBJ2-3; D gene uncertain. The V end lost 0 bases, the J end lost 4 bases, and 8 bases lay between the germline ends. CDR1 MNHEY and CDR2 SVGAGI come from the germline V gene. The CDR3 extends over 14 amino acids. The CDR3 nucleotides are TGTGCCAGCAGTTACTCGATTAGGGCAGATACGCAGTATTTT. This codes for CASSYSIRADTQYF.

The V call is TRBV10-1, the J call TRBJ2-7, with D perhaps assigned TRBD1 or TRBD2 (5 bases each). The CDR3 contains 15 residues. Per germline, CDR1 WNHNN and CDR2 SYGVQD (reference sequence). The V gene lost 0 bases and the J gene lost 6 bases, with 15 bases spanning the gap. CDR3 nucleotides: TGCGCCAGCAGTGAGTCCGGGGCGGCCAGTGGCGAGCAGTACTTC. It is translated as CASSESGAASGEQYF.

CDR3 in DNA: TGTGCCAGCTCAGCGGAGAACACCGGGGAGCTGTTTTTT. Translated: CASSAENTGELFF. This chain uses TRBV18 with TRBJ2-2; no reliable D call. The ends were cut back, 5 bases at V and 1 base at J, with 5 bases in the middle. CDR1 KGHSH and CDR2 LQKENI come from the germline V gene. The CDR3 runs to 13 residues.

The chain is built from TRBV10-3 and TRBJ1-4; 7 bases align to TRBD1. The V gene end was trimmed by 2 bases and the J gene end by 8 bases; junction bases not matched to a gene: 8. The CDR3 sequence is 15 residues long. From germline, CDR1 is ENHRY and CDR2 SYGVKD. CDR3 region: CAISENRGLQEKLFF. CDR3 in DNA: TGTGCCATCAGTGAGAATAGGGGGCTTCAGGAAAAACTGTTTTTT.

This chain uses TRBV5-6 with TRBJ1-2; 8 bases are a match to TRBD1. V trimming: 4 bases; J trimming: 4 bases; junction bases outside the gene matches: 3. The germline V gene has CDR1 SGHDT and CDR2 YYEEEE. This CDR3 is 13 amino acids long. The CDR3, as DNA: TGTGCCAGCAGCATACAGGGGGGCTATGGCTACACCTTC. This gives the protein CASSIQGGYGYTF. Together with reference TRBV5-6 and TRBJ1-2, the CDR3 gives the full variable domain: DAGVTQSPTHLIKTRGQQVTLRCSPKSGHDTVSWYQQALGQGPQFIFQYYEEEERQRGNFPDRFSGHQFPNYSSELNVNALLLGDSALYLCASSIQGGYGYTFGSGTRLTVV.

This chain uses TRBV5-4 with TRBJ1-6; possibly TRBD1 for D (5 bases). The germline gives CDR1 SGHNT, CDR2 YYREEE (reference sequence). The CDR3 is 16 residues long. Trimming pared 3 bases from V and 4 bases from J, leaving 14 bases between. The CDR3 DNA is TGTGCCAGCAGCTCGGCGACAGCCGGGTATAATTCACCCCTCCACTTT. Translated, it gives CASSSATAGYNSPLHF.

This clone was counted once. The chain has TRBV5-4 and TRBJ2-2, with D possibly being TRBD2 (6 bases). The germline V gene has CDR1 SGHNT and CDR2 YYREEE (reference sequence). The CDR3 has 14 residues. V shed 7 bases and J shed 0 bases, with 10 bases lying between them. Here the CDR3 reads CASSGTSNTGELFF. CDR3 nucleotide sequence: TGTGCCAGCTCCGGGACTTCGAACACCGGGGAGCTGTTTTTT.

The chain joins TRBV27 to TRBJ1-2, with D possibly TRBD1 on 6 matching bases. Trimming pared 5 bases from V and 7 bases from J, leaving 14 bases between. Germline CDR1 is MNHEY and CDR2 is SMNVEV (reference sequence). The CDR3 sequence is 13 residues long. In DNA, the CDR3 is TGTGCCAGCAGTCCGCAGGGGCCTGGTGGCTACACCTTC. Residues: CASSPQGPGGYTF.

This chain links TRBV6-1 with TRBJ2-5; 7 nucleotides agree with TRBD1. This CDR3 contains 15 residues. Germline V gene lookup returns CDR1 MNHNS and CDR2 SASEGT. The J segment lost 5 bases and the V segment lost 3 bases, leaving 9 bases of the junction unmatched. The CDR3 protein is CASSDNTARGETQYF. The CDR3 DNA sequence: TGTGCCAGCAGTGATAATACTGCCAGGGGGGAGACCCAGTACTTC.

This sequence joins TRBV6-1 and TRBJ2-6, with 7 positions matching TRBD1. This CDR3 spans 17 amino acids. With 4 bases clipped from V and 2 bases from J, the junction kept 8 bases outside the gene matches. Germline V gene data show CDR1 as MNHNS and CDR2 as SASEGT. This CDR3 reads CASSATGVAPGANVLTF. CDR3 DNA: TGTGCCAGCAGTGCCACAGGGGTGGCCCCTGGGGCCAACGTCCTGACTTTC.

The chain employs TRBV9 and TRBJ1-1; D remains ambiguous. Germline values: CDR1 SGDLS, CDR2 YYNGEE. CDR3 size: 14 residues. Trimming left V 4 bases short and J 4 bases short, with 14 bases between. The CDR3 coding sequence is TGTGCCAGCAGCCCCCTTGGATCGGGCACTGAAGCTTTCTTT. Translation: CASSPLGSGTEAFF.

The V and J genes are TRBV9 and TRBJ1-2; D may be TRBD1 (5 bases). CDR3 length: 16 residues. V lost 3 bases and J 6 bases, leaving 21 bases between the germline ends. Per the germline V gene, CDR1 is SGDLS and CDR2 is YYNGEE. The CDR3 sequence: CASSGAHGGRLDGYTF. The CDR3 DNA reads as TGTGCCAGCAGCGGAGCCCATGGGGGGAGGCTGGATGGCTACACCTTC.